This passage covers 9 T cell receptor beta chains from one sample sequenced in a study of cytomegalovirus exposure and HLA in healthy donors. PCR was performed using 60 Vbeta and 13 Jbeta primers. The protocol was immunoSEQ multiplex PCR, while the TCRdb copy is restricted to in-frame clones and leaves out a portion. The sample holds over 150,000 clones; roughly three quarters are singletons and the top ten take 7.7%. Sequenced input: PBMCs. These receptors were obtained from a man aged 30 to 45 in good health and CMV-seropositive.

The chain couples TRBV5-1 to TRBJ2-5; a possible D gene is TRBD1 (6 bases). CDR1 and CDR2 from the germline V gene are SGHRS and YFSETQ. The CDR3 loop spans 14 amino acids. The V end lost 3 bases, the J end lost 3 bases, and 12 bases lay between the germline ends. CDR3 protein: CASSSGTQKETQYF. For the CDR3, the DNA is TGCGCCAGCAGCTCCGGGACACAAAAAGAGACCCAGTACTTC.

This chain uses TRBV27 with TRBJ2-7, with 11 bases matching TRBD1. Per the germline V gene, CDR1 is MNHEY and CDR2 is SMNVEV (reference sequence). V trimming: 5 bases; J trimming: 3 bases; junction bases outside the gene matches: 6. The CDR3 is made up of 15 amino acids. Here the CDR3 reads CASSLIGTGGYEQYF. The DNA for the CDR3 is TGTGCCAGCAGTCTGATCGGGACAGGGGGCTACGAGCAGTACTTC.

The chain links TRBV19 to TRBJ1-5; unclear D gene. V was pared by 1 base and J by 1 base, with 8 bases between. The germline CDR1 and CDR2 sequences are LNHDA and SQIVND (reference sequence). This CDR3 spans 15 amino acids. This chain's CDR3 is CASSIGGESNQPQHF. CDR3 bases: TGTGCCAGTAGTATAGGGGGAGAAAGCAATCAGCCCCAGCATTTT.

This rearrangement joins TRBV19 to TRBJ1-2; TRBD1 aligns across 9 bases. The CDR3 consists of 15 residues. J lost 2 bases, V lost 4 bases, and 5 bases had no gene match. In germline, CDR1 is LNHDA, CDR2 SQIVND (reference sequence). The chain's CDR3 is CASSTDRGTNYGYTF. CDR3 in DNA: TGTGCCAGTAGTACCGACAGGGGGACGAACTATGGCTACACCTTC. The full variable domain, with the rest looked up from reference TRBV19 and TRBJ1-2, is DGGITQSPKYLFRKEGQNVTLSCEQNLNHDAMYWYRQDPGQGLRLIYYSQIVNDFQKGDIAEGYSVSREKKESFPLTVTSAQKNPTAFYLCASSTDRGTNYGYTFGSGTRLTVV.

This chain uses TRBV5-1 with TRBJ2-5, with TRBD1 identical over 9 bases. The junction had 11 bases not matched to a gene; V was cut back by 3 bases and J by 5 bases. CDR1 and CDR2 from the germline V gene are SGHRS and YFSETQ. This CDR3 contains 16 residues. This chain's CDR3 is CASSWRGQGVGETQYF. Here the CDR3 DNA reads TGCGCCAGCAGCTGGCGGGGACAGGGCGTAGGGGAGACCCAGTACTTC.

This clone has just one count. The J gene is TRBJ1-6, the V gene TRBV18; D unclear. CDR1 is KGHSH, CDR2 LQKENI, per germline. The CDR3 is 18 amino acids. The V end lost 3 bases, the J end lost 0 bases, and 15 bases lay between the germline ends. Here the CDR3 reads CASSPGTTIVSYNSPLHF. DNA of the CDR3: TGTGCCAGCTCACCGGGTACGACAATTGTCTCCTATAATTCACCCCTCCACTTT.

This clone was found once. The rearrangement links TRBV5-1 to TRBJ2-4, with D perhaps TRBD1 (6 bases). This CDR3 comprises 16 residues. Trimming took off 0 bases at V and 2 bases at J, with 12 bases between the two ends. CDR1 SGHRS and CDR2 YFSETQ come from the germline V gene. The CDR3 loop is CASSLGLGATKNIQYF. CDR3 DNA sequence: TGCGCCAGCAGCTTGGGATTGGGGGCAACCAAAAACATTCAGTACTTC.

The rearrangement uses TRBV7-3 and TRBJ2-3; D gene unclear. The ends were cut back, 5 bases at V and 5 bases at J, with 20 bases in the middle. Germline CDR1 reads SGHTA; CDR2 reads FQGTGA. CDR3 length: 16 residues. The CDR3 DNA follows: TGTGCCAGCAGCCCCTCACCCAGCGCAAGTGGAGATACGCAGTATTTT. It yields the protein CASSPSPSASGDTQYF.

The V and J genes are TRBV19 and TRBJ1-5; D uncertain. Germline V gene sequence: CDR1 LNHDA, CDR2 SQIVND (reference sequence). The germline V and J ends were trimmed by 7 bases and 0 bases, with 19 bases remaining between them. The CDR3 covers 17 residues. The CDR3 spells CASTPEAASVSNQPQHF. As DNA, the CDR3 is TGTGCCAGTACCCCAGAAGCGGCCTCCGTTAGCAATCAGCCCCAGCATTTT. The whole variable domain, filled in from reference TRBV19 and TRBJ1-5, reads DGGITQSPKYLFRKEGQNVTLSCEQNLNHDAMYWYRQDPGQGLRLIYYSQIVNDFQKGDIAEGYSVSREKKESFPLTVTSAQKNPTAFYLCASTPEAASVSNQPQHFGDGTRLSIL.